The 17 T cell receptor beta chains below come from one sample, sequenced in a study of blood T cell repertoires in COVID-19. Method: immunoSEQ multiplex PCR; TCRdb's copy keeps in-frame clones and lacks some. The table includes hundreds of thousands of clones, about four fifths detected once. Sequencing input: peripheral blood. These receptors were collected from a woman between 50 and 59 years old who had recovered from COVID-19.

V usage is TRBV19 and J usage is TRBJ2-3; TRBD2 matches at 8 bases. J was trimmed by 6 bases and V by 3 bases; bases with no gene match: 8. Germline lookup yields CDR1 LNHDA and CDR2 SQIVND (reference sequence). CDR3 length equals 15 residues. Here the CDR3 reads CASSIPGGGLDTQYF. The CDR3 coding sequence is TGTGCCAGTAGTATCCCGGGAGGGGGGCTGGATACGCAGTATTTT.

V and J are TRBV7-8 and TRBJ1-3, with 8 bases identical to TRBD1. The CDR3 consists of 14 residues. The V segment lost 5 bases and the J segment 2 bases; nucleotides outside the gene matches: 2. Germline CDR1 and CDR2: SGHVS and FQNEAQ. The DNA for the CDR3 is TGTGCCAGCAGCCTGACAGGGGCTGGAAACACCATATATTTT. The encoded protein is CASSLTGAGNTIYF.

The V gene is TRBV28, the J gene TRBJ1-5, with a tentative D call TRBD1 (6 bases). Germline values: CDR1 MDHEN, CDR2 SYDVKM. Between the trimmed V and J ends, which lost 3 bases and 4 bases, there was a span of 10 bases. This CDR3 is 14 amino acids long. CDR3 DNA: TGTGCCAGCAGTTTCGGTAGGGGGAATCAGCCCCAGCATTTT. Protein sequence: CASSFGRGNQPQHF.

This clone has a single count. J is TRBJ2-1 and V is TRBV12-5, with TRBD2 matching 9 bases. Germline CDR1 LGHNT, CDR2 FRNRAP. This CDR3 has 19 amino acids. V was clipped by 1 base and J by 6 bases; unmatched bases: 16. The CDR3 protein is CASGLAPGLAGPSGNEQFF. In DNA form, the CDR3 reads TGTGCTAGTGGTTTGGCCCCCGGGCTAGCGGGGCCCTCGGGCAATGAGCAGTTCTTC.

The rearrangement uses TRBV28 and TRBJ2-2; maybe TRBD2 (5 bases). Per the germline V gene, CDR1 is MDHEN and CDR2 is SYDVKM. This CDR3 is 15 amino acids long. CDR3 region: CAAKGGGTNTGELFF. CDR3 bases: TGTGCTGCTAAAGGAGGCGGAACGAACACCGGGGAGCTGTTTTTT. Full variable domain (remainder filled in from reference TRBV28 and TRBJ2-2): DVKVTQSSRYLVKRTGEKVFLECVQDMDHENMFWYRQDPGLGLRLIYFSYDVKMKEKGDIPEGYSVSREKKERFSLILESASTNQTSMYLCAAKGGGTNTGELFFGEGSRLTVL.

The chain links TRBV18 to TRBJ1-5; maybe TRBD1 (5 bases). The V and J ends lost 5 bases and 7 bases respectively, with 21 bases between them. The CDR3 contains 16 residues. Germline CDR1 and CDR2: KGHSH and LQKENI. As DNA, the CDR3 is TGTGCCAGCTCAGAAAACGAAGGGGCGCCTGGACAGCCCCAGCATTTT. Translating gives CASSENEGAPGQPQHF.

This chain joins TRBV5-5 and TRBJ1-1, with 12 bases fitting TRBD1. The trim removed 3 bases at V and 5 bases at J, leaving 5 bases unmatched. The CDR3 extends over 15 amino acids. The germline gives CDR1 SGHKS, CDR2 YYEKEE (reference sequence). For the CDR3, the DNA is TGTGCCAGCAGCTGGGGACAGGGGGCTGGAACTGAAGCTTTCTTT. Protein product: CASSWGQGAGTEAFF.

The chain combines TRBV28 with TRBJ2-1; 7 positions match TRBD2. The CDR3 covers 13 residues. CDR1 is MDHEN, CDR2 SYDVKM, per germline. Germline trimming cut 6 bases from V and 8 bases from J; bases unmatched to any gene: 7. As DNA, the CDR3 is TGTGCCAGCAGACGCAGCGGGGTGGATGAGCAGTTCTTC. It is translated as CASRRSGVDEQFF.

The V and J genes are TRBV6-6 and TRBJ2-3, with D possibly being TRBD2 (6 bases). V was cut by 7 bases and J by 8 bases, with 13 bases left in between. Looked up from germline, CDR1 is MNHNY and CDR2 is SVGAGI (reference sequence). CDR3 size: 12 residues. The CDR3 DNA sequence: TGTGCCAGCACCTATAGCGGAGGTACGCAGTATTTT. This codes for CASTYSGGTQYF.

V usage is TRBV28 and J usage is TRBJ2-2, with D tentatively TRBD1 (6 bases). V was pared by 7 bases and J by 0 bases, with 15 bases between. The germline V gene has CDR1 MDHEN and CDR2 SYDVKM. CDR3 length: 16 amino acids. The CDR3 DNA reads as TGTGCCAGCACGCTAGCAGGGGCCCCGAACACCGGGGAGCTGTTTTTT. Its translation is CASTLAGAPNTGELFF.

This clone was seen a single time. The J gene is TRBJ2-7, the V gene TRBV6-6, with 7 bases identical to TRBD1. The CDR3 is made up of 15 amino acids. V lost 2 bases and J lost 3; bases outside the gene matches: 7. The V gene's germline CDR1 is MNHNY and CDR2 SVGAGI (reference sequence). CDR3 nucleotide sequence: TGTGCCAGCAGTTACCCCGGACAGGCCAACTACGAGCAGTACTTC. Residues: CASSYPGQANYEQYF.

The rearrangement uses TRBV9 and TRBJ1-1, with D hard to call. This CDR3 is 14 amino acids long. Germline V gene data show CDR1 as SGDLS and CDR2 as YYNGEE. The V end was cut by 3 bases, the J end by 4 bases, with 13 bases between. The CDR3 DNA follows: TGTGCCAGCAGCGCCTATAGAGGTGGCACTGAAGCTTTCTTT. It yields the protein CASSAYRGGTEAFF.

This clone was seen only once. V gene TRBV28 combines with J gene TRBJ1-1; D ambiguous. The germline V gene encodes CDR1 MDHEN and CDR2 SYDVKM. The V end lost 6 bases, the J end lost 6 bases, and 8 bases lay between the germline ends. The CDR3 runs to 11 residues. CDR3 coding DNA: TGTGCCAGCAGCTACCTCGCTGAAGCTTTCTTT. As protein: CASSYLAEAFF.

CDR3 sequence (DNA): TGTGCCAGCTCACCACCAGGACAGCCCTATGGCTACACCTTC. Translating it yields CASSPPGQPYGYTF. The rearrangement links TRBV18 to TRBJ1-2; possible D gene TRBD1, 6 bases. Per germline, CDR1 KGHSH and CDR2 LQKENI. The V and J ends lost 0 bases and 4 bases respectively, with 9 bases between them. This CDR3 contains 14 residues.

The genes are TRBV6-5 and TRBJ1-6; D is unclear. V was clipped by 6 bases and J by 11 bases, with 8 bases between them. CDR3 size: 11 residues. Germline CDR1 MNHEY, CDR2 SVGAGI. The DNA of the CDR3 is TGTGCCAGCAGAACGGTGGCACCCCTCCACTTT. This sequence encodes CASRTVAPLHF.

This sequence joins TRBV5-5 and TRBJ2-3, with D possibly matching TRBD2 (5 bases). Trimming pared 0 bases from V and 4 bases from J, leaving 12 bases between. Germline V gives CDR1 SGHKS, CDR2 YYEKEE (reference sequence). The CDR3 totals 15 residues. CDR3 loop: CASSLDMGAADTQYF. The CDR3 coding sequence is TGTGCCAGCAGCTTGGATATGGGAGCAGCAGATACGCAGTATTTT.

The chain recombines TRBV10-3 with TRBJ2-3, with a possible D match to TRBD1 (5 bases). The germline CDR1 and CDR2 sequences are ENHRY and SYGVKD. Trimming cost V 3 bases and J 9 bases, with 22 bases left between them. The CDR3 extends over 16 amino acids. This CDR3 reads CAISDGSPLGLATQYF. CDR3 coding DNA: TGTGCCATCAGTGATGGGTCCCCTCTGGGGCTGGCGACGCAGTATTTT.